The 13 T cell receptor beta chains below come from one sample, sequenced in a study of T cell changes during pregnancy in multiple sclerosis. TCRdb keeps only in-frame clones here, not all; method: immunoSEQ multiplex PCR. The table lists 50,000 to 65,000 clones, more than 75% of them singletons. The specimen comprised peripheral blood, sampled in the second trimester of pregnancy. Source of these receptors: a female donor with multiple sclerosis, enrolled in a pregnancy study.

This rearrangement joins TRBV19 to TRBJ1-2, with TRBD1 matching over 7 bases. This CDR3 has 13 residues. CDR1 is LNHDA, CDR2 SQIVND, per germline (reference sequence). The trim removed 3 bases at V and 7 bases at J, leaving 5 bases unmatched. The CDR3 DNA sequence: TGTGCCAGTAGTATTCAGGGGGACTTTGGCTACACCTTC. Translation: CASSIQGDFGYTF.

The rearrangement uses TRBV7-2 and TRBJ1-2, with 8 bases identical to TRBD1. V was clipped by 0 bases and J by 8 bases; unmatched bases: 5. Germline CDR1 and CDR2: SGHTA and FQGNSA. This CDR3 region has 14 residues. The CDR3 protein is CASSLAGQGLGYTF. CDR3 nucleotide sequence: TGTGCCAGCAGCTTAGCTGGACAGGGCCTCGGCTACACCTTC.

This chain's CDR3 is CASRGALNEQFF. The CDR3 DNA follows: TGTGCCTCCCGGGGGGCCCTCAATGAGCAGTTCTTC. The rearrangement joins TRBV2 to TRBJ2-1; the D gene is possibly TRBD2 (7 bases). Germline V lookup: CDR1 SNHLY, CDR2 FYNNEI. V lost 11 bases to trimming and J lost 6 bases, with 14 bases between them. The CDR3 contains 12 residues.

V and J are TRBV7-9 and TRBJ1-1; the D gene is possibly TRBD1 (6 bases). The CDR3 consists of 13 residues. The V gene's germline CDR1 is SEHNR and CDR2 FQNEAQ (reference sequence). Trimming removed 4 bases at V and 9 bases at J, with 15 bases between. CDR3: CASSSLPDSKAFF. The CDR3 nucleotides read TGTGCCAGCAGCTCACTCCCGGACAGTAAAGCTTTCTTT.

The rearrangement uses TRBV4-1 and TRBJ1-3; TRBD1 aligns across 9 bases. Germline values: CDR1 MGHRA, CDR2 YSYEKL. Trimming cost V 1 base and J 1 base; bases outside gene matches: 8. This CDR3 region has 18 residues. CDR3 nucleotides: TGCGCCAGCAGCCAAGGACTGGACAGGGGAAATTCTGGAAACACCATATATTTT. It specifies CASSQGLDRGNSGNTIYF.

The CDR3 DNA sequence: TGTGCCAGCAGTGCGGGTCCCGGAAACACCATATATTTT. As protein: CASSAGPGNTIYF. This chain connects TRBV6-5 to TRBJ1-3; D gene unclear. V was clipped by 5 bases and J by 4 bases, with 9 bases between them. Germline V gene data show CDR1 as MNHEY and CDR2 as SVGAGI. CDR3 length: 13 amino acids.

CDR3 DNA: TGTGCCAGCAGTTTTCAACAGGGGGTTGACACCTTC. Amino acids: CASSFQQGVDTF. The rearrangement joins TRBV6-6 to TRBJ1-2; 8 positions agree with TRBD1. The junction had 7 bases not matched to a gene; V was cut back by 4 bases and J by 12 bases. The CDR3 is 12 amino acids. Germline-derived CDR1 and CDR2 are MNHNY and SVGAGI (reference sequence).

The table lists this clone with a count of one. This chain uses TRBV6-1 with TRBJ1-4, with TRBD1 as a possible D gene (5 bases). Deletions cut 4 bases from V and 3 bases from J, with 12 bases between. Germline loops: CDR1 MNHNS, CDR2 SASEGT. This CDR3 is 15 amino acids long. In nucleotides, the CDR3 is TGTGCCAGCAGTGTAGGGGTAGGGGCTAATGAAAAACTGTTTTTT. This codes for CASSVGVGANEKLFF.

The gene calls are TRBV28 and TRBJ2-2, with 7 bases fitting TRBD2. CDR3 length: 15 amino acids. Germline V gene data show CDR1 as MDHEN and CDR2 as SYDVKM. Losses at the gene ends were 5 bases for V and 5 bases for J; bases not matched to a gene: 8. The CDR3 DNA follows: TGTGCCAGCAGTCTCGGGGGGTCCGGGACCGGGGAGCTGTTTTTT. It encodes CASSLGGSGTGELFF.

This clone has more than one count but fewer than ten. The rearrangement joins TRBV10-3 to TRBJ1-2, with 8 bases fitting TRBD1. V gave up 10 bases and J gave up 5 bases; unmatched junction bases: 6. This CDR3 is built from 12 residues. The V gene's germline CDR1 is ENHRY and CDR2 SYGVKD. CDR3 coding DNA: TGTGCCACGTCGGACAGGGAATATGGCTACACCTTC. The encoded protein is CATSDREYGYTF.

The chain employs TRBV5-1 and TRBJ2-2, with D possibly matching TRBD1 (5 bases). The CDR3 is made up of 15 amino acids. The V gene lost 3 bases and the J gene lost 0 bases, with 9 bases spanning the gap. Germline V lookup: CDR1 SGHRS, CDR2 YFSETQ. The CDR3 DNA reads TGCGCCAGCAGCTCGGACACACCGAACACCGGGGAGCTGTTTTTT. It is translated as CASSSDTPNTGELFF.

V and J are TRBV4-3 and TRBJ1-5; a possible D gene is TRBD1 (6 bases). CDR1 is LGHNA, CDR2 YSLEER, per germline. The CDR3 spans 14 residues. Between the trimmed V and J ends, which lost 2 bases and 11 bases, there was a span of 16 bases. The CDR3 region has the DNA TGCGCCAGCAGCCAAACTACCCGGACAGTAGCCCAGCATTTT. This encodes CASSQTTRTVAQHF.

The rearrangement joins TRBV5-1 to TRBJ2-7, with 9 nucleotides matching TRBD1. Trimming took 3 bases from V and 9 from J; bases not matched to a gene: 16. The CDR3 is 16 residues long. Germline V CDR1 and CDR2: SGHRS, YFSETQ. This CDR3 is CASSSGTGTGRSGQYF. CDR3 nucleotides: TGCGCCAGCAGCTCGGGTACCGGGACAGGGCGATCCGGGCAGTACTTC.